This T cell receptor beta chain was sequenced during a study of blood T cell repertoires in COVID-19. Study summary: Symptom resolution, clearance, or two negative PCRs marked the recovered donors of Cohort 3. T cells, B-cell-depleted T cells, or PBMCs provided the cDNA or gDNA that served as material.

Sequencing was performed with immunoSEQ multiplex PCR; in TCRdb, only in-frame clones are kept and a portion is missing. The table has under 200,000 clones, about 85% seen once. After removal of 7 bases from V and 7 bases from J, the junction contained 15 bases not matched to a gene. Germline V gives CDR1 KGHDR, CDR2 SFDVKD. The CDR3 length is 16 residues. What was sequenced was PBMCs or T cells enriched from blood (not recorded which). This clonotype was sampled from a woman in her thirties or forties in a cohort exposed to, infected with or recovered from COVID-19 (not recorded which). This rearrangement joins TRBV24-1 to TRBJ1-5, with 7 nucleotides matching TRBD1. CDR3 sequence: CATSESTGETRQPQHF. The CDR3 nucleotides read TGTGCCACCAGCGAATCTACAGGGGAAACACGGCAGCCCCAGCATTTT.